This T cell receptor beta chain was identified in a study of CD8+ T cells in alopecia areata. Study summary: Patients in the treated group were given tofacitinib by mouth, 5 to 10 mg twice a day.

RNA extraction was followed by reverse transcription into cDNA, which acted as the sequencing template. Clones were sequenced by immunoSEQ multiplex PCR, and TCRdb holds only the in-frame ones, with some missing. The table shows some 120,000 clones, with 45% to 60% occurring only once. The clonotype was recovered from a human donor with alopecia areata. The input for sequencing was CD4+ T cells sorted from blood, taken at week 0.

In nucleotides, the CDR3 is TGCAGCGGAGCCGGGACAGGGGGATTGAATGAGCAGTTCTTC. Encoded protein: CSGAGTGGLNEQFF. V is TRBV29-1 and J is TRBJ2-1; TRBD1 matches 11 bases. V shed 7 bases and J 7 bases; nucleotides not matched to a gene: 9. Germline CDR1 is SQVTM and CDR2 is ANQGSEA. CDR3 length: 14 amino acids.